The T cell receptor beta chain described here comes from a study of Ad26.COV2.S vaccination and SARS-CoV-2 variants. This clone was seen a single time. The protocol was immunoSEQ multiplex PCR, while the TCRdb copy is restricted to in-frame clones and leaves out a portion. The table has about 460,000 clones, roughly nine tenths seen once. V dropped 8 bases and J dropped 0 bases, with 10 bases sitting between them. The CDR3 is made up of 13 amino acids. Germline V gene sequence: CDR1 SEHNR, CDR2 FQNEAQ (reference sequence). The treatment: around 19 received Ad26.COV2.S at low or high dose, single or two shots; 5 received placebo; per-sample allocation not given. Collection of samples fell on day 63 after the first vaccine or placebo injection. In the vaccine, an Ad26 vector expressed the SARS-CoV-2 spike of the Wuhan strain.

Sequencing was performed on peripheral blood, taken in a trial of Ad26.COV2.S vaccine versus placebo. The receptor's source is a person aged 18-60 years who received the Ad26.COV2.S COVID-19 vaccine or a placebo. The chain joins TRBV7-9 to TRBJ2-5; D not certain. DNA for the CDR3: TGTGCCAGCTCGGCAGCATACCAAGAGACCCAGTACTTC. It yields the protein CASSAAYQETQYF. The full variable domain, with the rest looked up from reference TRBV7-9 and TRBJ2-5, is DTGVSQNPRHKITKRGQNVTFRCDPISEHNRLYWYRQTLGQGPEFLTYFQNEAQLEKSRLLSDRFSAERPKGSFSTLEIQRTEQGDSAMYLCASSAAYQETQYFGPGTRLLVL.